The clone carrying this T cell receptor (beta chain) was recorded a few times. Its antigen remains unidentified. The entry originates in a study of T-cell reconstitution after alpha-beta-depleted transplantation in children. It was with unique molecular identifiers that the TCRbeta library was prepared. TCRdb itself ran the PCR reads through MiXCR, one entry per CDR3 protein. The repertoire holds about 120,000 distinct CDR3 sequences, with about 23% as singletons. Study results and limitations: Most T-cell counts and diversity one year after the transplant came from T cells that were newly produced. Alpha-beta T cells present about two months after transplant were reported to originate from several hundred expanded graft clones. The study traced high day-60 TCRbeta diversity in some patients to surviving recipient T cells and thymic progenitors.

The material was PBMCs, mostly from graft donor cells, obtained 180 days after TCRalphabeta/CD19-depleted stem cell transplant. The sequence was collected from a male patient under 10 years old who had a stem cell transplant for chronic granulomatous disease, so the T cells may come from the graft donor.

The CDR3: CSAPTPPGAKNIQYF. CDR3 bases: TGCAGTGCTCCCACCCCACCGGGGGCCAAAAACATTCAGTACTTC. The V call is TRBV20-1, the J call TRBJ2-4; weak D call: TRBD2 (5 bases). This CDR3 has 15 residues. V was trimmed by 5 bases and J by 1 base, leaving 15 bases between them. CDR1 and CDR2 from the germline V gene are DFQATT and SNEGSKA (reference sequence).